The 22 T cell receptor beta chains below were found in one sample sequenced in a study of T cells in women clearing cervical HPV infection. Sequenced by immunoSEQ multiplex PCR; TCRdb stores in-frame clones only, minus some. The ten most abundant clones cover roughly 14% of a sample with more than 15,000 clones. The sequenced material came from blood buffy coat. These TCRs come from a woman aged 18 to 75 with a cervical HPV16 infection that either progressed to CIN3+ or cleared (not recorded which).

Regarding this clone: The CDR3 end is not reached by the read, which stops 3 residues before it; the germline J gene fills it in. The V and J genes are TRBV20-1 and TRBJ2-1; D is unresolved. This CDR3 comprises 14 residues. V gave up 6 bases and J gave up 0 bases, with 12 bases separating them. CDR1 and CDR2 (germline): DFQATT, SNEGSKA (reference sequence). The DNA read from the CDR3 is TGCAGTGCCGCACTCATTAGCTCCTACAATGAG. Protein sequence: CSAALISSYNE. The CDR3 in full is CSAALISSYNEQFF.

Of note for this clone: With the read ending 3 residues before the CDR3 end, the germline J gene is used to fill in that end. The J gene is TRBJ2-7, the V gene TRBV7-2; the match to TRBD1 covers 7 bases. Germline CDR1 reads SGHTA; CDR2 reads FQGNSA. The CDR3 length is 15 residues. Trimming at V came to 0 bases and at J to 2 bases, leaving 4 bases not matched to a gene. The CDR3 bases that were read are TGTGCCAGCAGCTTAGCTGGGACAGCGACCTACGAG. This sequence encodes CASSLAGTATYE. The whole CDR3 is CASSLAGTATYEQYF.

A word on this clone: The read stops 3 residues short of the end of the CDR3; the missing end is completed from the germline J gene. The V gene is TRBV2, the J gene TRBJ1-6, with D perhaps matching TRBD1 (5 bases). Trimming cost V 4 bases and J 8 bases, with 12 bases left between them. This CDR3 has 14 amino acids. The germline V gene encodes CDR1 SNHLY and CDR2 FYNNEI. The CDR3 bases that were read are TGTGCCAGCAGTGGCCGGGGGGGGGATTCACCC. It translates to CASSGRGGDSP. The CDR3 in full is CASSGRGGDSPLHF.

CDR3 DNA, as far as it was read: TGTGCCAGCAGCCAGACTAGCTCGTACGAG. It encodes CASSQTSSYE. The whole CDR3 is CASSQTSSYEQYF. V and J are TRBV7-3 and TRBJ2-7, with 7 bases that match TRBD2. The read finishes 3 residues shy of the CDR3 end, and the germline J gene is used to complete it. Looked up from germline, CDR1 is SGHTA and CDR2 is FQGTGA. The CDR3 is made up of 13 amino acids. V shed 5 bases and J 4 bases; nucleotides not matched to a gene: 5. Together with reference TRBV7-3 and TRBJ2-7, the CDR3 gives the full variable domain: GAGVSQTPSNKVTEKGKYVELRCDPISGHTALYWYRQSLGQGPEFLIYFQGTGAADDSGLPNDRFFAVRPEGSVSTLKIQRTERGDSAVYLCASSQTSSYEQYFGPGTRLTVT.

The CDR3 bases that were read are TGTGCCAGCAGCCCGACAGGTAGTTACAATGAG. Protein: CASSPTGSYNE. The entire CDR3 is CASSPTGSYNEQFF. The chain carries TRBV5-5 and TRBJ2-1, with D maybe TRBD1 (6 bases). Coverage ceases 3 residues before the CDR3 finishes, and the germline J gene fills in the end. Germline loops: CDR1 SGHKS, CDR2 YYEKEE (reference sequence). Trimming shortened V by 4 bases and J by 4 bases, and 12 bases separated the two germline ends. This CDR3 spans 14 amino acids.

Worth noting for this clone: Read coverage stops 3 residues before the CDR3 terminus; the germline J gene supplies the remainder. This chain connects TRBV20-1 to TRBJ2-1, with 9 positions matching TRBD2. After removal of 0 bases from V and 4 bases from J, the junction contained 7 bases not matched to a gene. From germline, CDR1 is DFQATT and CDR2 SNEGSKA (reference sequence). The CDR3 is 16 residues long. The sequenced part of the CDR3 DNA is TGCAGTGCTAGAGAGCCCAGCGGGAGGCAATACAATGAG. Translating it yields CSAREPSGRQYNE. The whole CDR3 sequence is CSAREPSGRQYNEQFF.

In regard to this clone: The DNA ends 3 residues before the CDR3 does, and the rest of the CDR3 is filled in from the germline J gene. The chain couples TRBV6-2 or TRBV6-3 to TRBJ2-2; D is uncertain. Looked up from germline, CDR1 is MNHEY and CDR2 is SVGEGT. The length of the CDR3 is 17 residues. V was shortened by 2 bases and J by 3 bases, with 16 bases between the two germline ends. Incomplete CDR3 DNA: TGTGCCAGCAGTTACAAATCGGCGGATTACTACACCGGGGAG. As protein: CASSYKSADYYTGE. The whole CDR3 reads CASSYKSADYYTGELFF.

With respect to this clone: The read falls 3 residues short of the CDR3 end, and the missing part is taken from the germline J gene. The chain joins TRBV29-1 to TRBJ1-1, with no clear D. This CDR3 contains 12 residues. CDR1 and CDR2 from the germline V gene are SQVTM and ANQGSEA. V was cut by 7 bases and J by 0 bases, with 9 bases left in between. The CDR3 bases that were read are TGCAGCGCGCGGAGGATGAACACTGAA. This encodes CSARRMNTE. The full-length CDR3 reads as CSARRMNTEAFF.

A word on this clone: The missing CDR3 end, 3 residues past where the read stops, is filled in from the germline J gene. This chain joins TRBV30 and TRBJ2-4; no clear D gene. Germline assignment: CDR1 GTSNPN and CDR2 SVGIG (reference sequence). This CDR3 region has 15 residues. Trimming shortened V by 3 bases and J by 3 bases, and 15 bases separated the two germline ends. The chain's CDR3 is CAWRKGGGDKNIQYF. The CDR3 bases that were read are TGTGCCTGGAGAAAGGGTGGTGGAGACAAAAACATT.

Comments on this clone: The observed sequence ends 3 residues before the CDR3 terminus, with the missing tail filled in from the germline J gene. Other DNA sequences in the same sample also yield this CDR3. The chain is built from TRBV30 and TRBJ2-3; 9 nucleotides line up with TRBD2. The CDR3 sequence is 14 residues long. Per germline, CDR1 GTSNPN and CDR2 SVGIG (reference sequence). CDR3 DNA, as far as it was read: TGTGCCTGGAGCACGGGACTAGCCGGGGGAACG. The encoded protein is CAWSTGLAGGT. The whole CDR3 protein reads CAWSTGLAGGTQYF.

On this clone itself: The sequenced fragment ends 3 residues before the CDR3 boundary, so the rest is inferred from the germline J gene. This chain uses TRBV5-5 with TRBJ2-7; D may be TRBD1 (5 bases). The CDR3 is 14 amino acids. The ends were cut back, 2 bases at V and 2 bases at J, with 11 bases in the middle. The V gene's germline CDR1 is SGHKS and CDR2 YYEKEE (reference sequence). The covered CDR3 bases are TGTGCCAGCAGCTTCCCAGGGTCGACCTACGAG. Protein: CASSFPGSTYE. The CDR3, in full, reads CASSFPGSTYEQYF.

Concerning this clone: The read terminates 3 residues before the CDR3 end, so the remaining end is supplied by the germline J gene. The rearrangement joins TRBV12-3 or TRBV12-4 to TRBJ2-5, with D maybe TRBD1 (6 bases). CDR3 length: 14 amino acids. Trimming removed 3 bases at V and 5 bases at J, with 13 bases between. This chain's CDR3 is CASSLGQGHETQYF. Incomplete CDR3 DNA: TGTGCCAGCAGTTTGGGTCAGGGGCACGAGACC.

As concerns this clone: The sequence runs out 3 residues before the end of the CDR3; the remainder is reconstructed from the germline J gene. The chain couples TRBV4-2 to TRBJ2-2, with D unresolved. CDR1 and CDR2 from the germline V gene are LGHNA and YNFKEQ. This CDR3 is 14 amino acids long. V dropped 0 bases and J dropped 5 bases, with 7 bases sitting between them. This CDR3 is CASSQDPRTGELFF. The DNA read from the CDR3 is TGTGCCAGCAGCCAAGATCCGCGAACCGGGGAG.

Concerning this clone itself: The read ends 3 residues early relative to the CDR3; the germline J gene fills the gap. The chain recombines TRBV30 with TRBJ2-5; the D gene is possibly TRBD1 (6 bases). CDR1 is GTSNPN and CDR2 is SVGIG in the germline V gene (reference sequence). CDR3 length equals 13 residues. Trimming removed 8 bases at V and 6 bases at J, with 19 bases between. CDR3 DNA, as far as it was read: TGTGCCGGTAGTCAGGGGATGAGGAAGACC. Translating it yields CAGSQGMRKT. From start to end, the CDR3 is CAGSQGMRKTQYF.

Notes on this clone: The read gets to within 3 residues of the CDR3 end, and the germline J gene fills in the rest. V and J are TRBV28 and TRBJ1-2; D gene ambiguous. Looked up from germline, CDR1 is MDHEN and CDR2 is SYDVKM. This CDR3 spans 14 amino acids. The germline V and J ends were trimmed by 5 bases and 1 base, with 11 bases remaining between them. The covered CDR3 bases are TGTGCCAGCAGTCGTGGCGGGGATAACTATGGC. It specifies CASSRGGDNYG. From start to end, the CDR3 is CASSRGGDNYGYTF.

The DNA read from the CDR3 is TGTGCCAGTAGTTCAGGGTCAACTAACCCGAAA. Its protein product is CASSSGSTNPK. The entire CDR3 is CASSSGSTNPKLFF. The chain carries TRBV19 and TRBJ1-4; possible D gene TRBD1, 5 bases. The DNA ends 3 residues before the CDR3 does, and the rest of the CDR3 is filled in from the germline J gene. The CDR3 length is 14 residues. Germline loops: CDR1 LNHDA, CDR2 SQIVND (reference sequence).

A word on this clone: The CDR3 extends 3 residues past the end of the read, so its final part is completed from the germline J gene. The chain links TRBV7-2 to TRBJ2-2; D is undetermined. V lost 5 bases and J lost 8, with 12 bases in between. CDR3 length: 13 amino acids. Germline V gene sequence: CDR1 SGHTA, CDR2 FQGNSA. CDR3 residues: CASSSLAPGELFF. The covered CDR3 bases are TGTGCCAGCAGCAGCCTCGCGCCAGGGGAG.

For this clone: Read sequence stops 3 residues before the CDR3 end, and the germline J gene provides the missing end. V gene TRBV18 combines with J gene TRBJ2-3; TRBD1 is a possible D gene (6 bases). This CDR3 has 14 amino acids. Deletions cut 2 bases from V and 3 bases from J, with 9 bases between. Germline V gene lookup returns CDR1 KGHSH and CDR2 LQKENI. CDR3 sequence: CASSPIRGTDTQYF. CDR3 bases read: TGTGCCAGCTCACCAATAAGGGGGACAGATACG. Based on the CDR3 plus reference TRBV18 and TRBJ2-3, the full variable domain is NAGVMQNPRHLVRRRGQEARLRCSPMKGHSHVYWYRQLPEEGLKFMVYLQKENIIDESGMPKERFSAEFPKEGPSILRIQQVVRGDSAAYFCASSPIRGTDTQYFGPGTRLTVL.

As for this clone: Read sequence stops 3 residues before the CDR3 end, and the germline J gene provides the missing end. V gene TRBV19 combines with J gene TRBJ2-1; 14 bases are a match to TRBD2. CDR1 and CDR2 (germline): LNHDA, SQIVND (reference sequence). With V trimmed by 3 bases and J by 9 bases, 7 bases remained unmatched. The CDR3 consists of 16 residues. CDR3 amino acids: CASSIGLAGGKGEQFF. CDR3 bases read: TGTGCCAGTAGTATTGGACTAGCGGGAGGAAAGGGTGAG. The full variable domain, completed using reference TRBV19 and TRBJ2-1, is DGGITQSPKYLFRKEGQNVTLSCEQNLNHDAMYWYRQDPGQGLRLIYYSQIVNDFQKGDIAEGYSVSREKKESFPLTVTSAQKNPTAFYLCASSIGLAGGKGEQFFGPGTRLTVL.

Notes on this clone: With the read ending 3 residues before the CDR3 end, the germline J gene is used to fill in that end. This chain connects TRBV29-1 to TRBJ2-7; TRBD1 aligns across 7 bases. With 7 bases clipped from V and 5 bases from J, the junction kept 8 bases outside the gene matches. The CDR3 covers 12 residues. The germline gives CDR1 SQVTM, CDR2 ANQGSEA. CDR3 DNA (partial): TGCAGCGCAGCGGCCCAGGGGGACGAG. The encoded protein is CSAAAQGDE. The full CDR3 is CSAAAQGDEQYF.

On this clone itself: The CDR3 goes on 3 residues after the read ends, and that part is filled in from the germline J gene. The chain uses TRBV6-2 or TRBV6-3 and TRBJ2-1, with 9 bases lining up with TRBD1. The CDR3 covers 17 residues. Trimming at V came to 4 bases and at J to 5 bases, leaving 12 bases not matched to a gene. Germline CDR1 and CDR2: MNHEY and SVGEGT. CDR3 residues: CASSWTTRDRDDNEQFF. The CDR3 bases that were read are TGTGCCAGCAGTTGGACTACCCGGGACAGGGATGACAATGAG.

On this clone: Read data end 3 residues before the CDR3 end; the end is taken from the germline J gene. The rearrangement links TRBV2 to TRBJ2-5; D ambiguous. With 5 bases removed from V and 3 bases from J, the gap between germline ends came to 4 bases. The CDR3 extends over 11 amino acids. The germline CDR1 and CDR2 sequences are SNHLY and FYNNEI. The CDR3 bases that were read are TGTGCCAGCAGTCAAAAAGAGACC. Translated, it gives CASSQKET. In full, the CDR3 reads CASSQKETQYF.